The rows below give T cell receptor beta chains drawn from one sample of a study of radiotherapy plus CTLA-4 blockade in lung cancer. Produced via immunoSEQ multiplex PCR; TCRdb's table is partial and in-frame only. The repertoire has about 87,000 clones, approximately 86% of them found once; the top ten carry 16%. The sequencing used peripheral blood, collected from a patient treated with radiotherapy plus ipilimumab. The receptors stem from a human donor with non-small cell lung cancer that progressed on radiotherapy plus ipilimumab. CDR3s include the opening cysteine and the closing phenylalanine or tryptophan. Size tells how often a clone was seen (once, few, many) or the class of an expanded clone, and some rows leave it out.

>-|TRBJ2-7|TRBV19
CASSTTGGRQYF
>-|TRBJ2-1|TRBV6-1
CASSERLGPVF
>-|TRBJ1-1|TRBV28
CASRTLARDTEAFF
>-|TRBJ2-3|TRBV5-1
CASSLSGLGRTDTQYF
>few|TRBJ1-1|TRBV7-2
CASSPVGQGGTFF
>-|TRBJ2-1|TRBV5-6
CASGVNEQFF
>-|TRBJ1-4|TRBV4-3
CASSQDLRGAWNEKLFF
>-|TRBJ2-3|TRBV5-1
CASSRGQGTVDTQYF
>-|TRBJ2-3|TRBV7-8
CASSLGVAGVRVDTQYF
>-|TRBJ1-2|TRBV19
CATRGPGGYGYTF
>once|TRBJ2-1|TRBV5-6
CASSAGQGAYNEQFF
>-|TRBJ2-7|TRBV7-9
CASSLKDYEQYF
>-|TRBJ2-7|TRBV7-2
CASSLASGSSYEQYF
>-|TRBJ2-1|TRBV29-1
CSVLGAPPTYNEQFF
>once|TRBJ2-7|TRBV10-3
CAITKDQGTYEQYF
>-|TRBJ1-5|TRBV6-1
CASSEHRANQPQHF
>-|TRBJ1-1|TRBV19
CASLTGGNTEAFF
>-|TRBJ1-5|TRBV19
CASSMPPPSNQPQHF
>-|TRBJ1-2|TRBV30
CAWSVGPLGEYGYTF
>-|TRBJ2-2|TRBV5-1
CASTGTTNTGELFF
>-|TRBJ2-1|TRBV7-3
CASSFTRNEQFF
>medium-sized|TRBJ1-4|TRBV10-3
CASGGLREKLFF
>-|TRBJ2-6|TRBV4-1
CASSHLPGQGTQGANVLTF
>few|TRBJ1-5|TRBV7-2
CASSLEWAGSQPQHF
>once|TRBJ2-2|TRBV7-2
CASSRYAGTGAGELFF
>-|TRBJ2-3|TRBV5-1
CASKGSVAQYF
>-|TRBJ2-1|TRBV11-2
CASSSESGGAWNEQFF
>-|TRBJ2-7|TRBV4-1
CASSQDGTSGSYEQYF